This TCR beta chain was identified during a study of shared clonotypes between healthy human individuals. Study-level findings and limits: Generation probability values for non-shared clonotypes were lower than those for clonotypes shared by all four donors.

The authors' processing: Filtering was not the same, since immunoSEQ gave junction-only sequences without quality scores. Produced via immunoSEQ multiplex PCR; TCRdb's table is partial and in-frame only. V and J calls and clone size follow that table, whereas D and trimming were derived from the DNA. The table records about 1.1 million clones, 77% of them present only once. The germline CDR1 and CDR2 sequences are LGHNA and YNFKEQ. V was clipped by 0 bases and J by 9 bases, with 21 bases between them. The CDR3 spans 17 residues. Comments on this clone: The antigen is unknown.

The specimen sequenced was memory CD4+ T cells from PBMCs. Subset given: CD45RA-negative fraction. This sequence was found in a young man in good health. Some clones in this sample may be carry-over from other donors' samples. The V call is TRBV4-2, the J call TRBJ2-1; perhaps TRBD2 as D (5 bases). The DNA of the CDR3 is TGTGCCAGCAGCCAAGATGTCCTAGGGAGAGGTGAGGGTGAGCAGTTCTTC. Translation: CASSQDVLGRGEGEQFF.